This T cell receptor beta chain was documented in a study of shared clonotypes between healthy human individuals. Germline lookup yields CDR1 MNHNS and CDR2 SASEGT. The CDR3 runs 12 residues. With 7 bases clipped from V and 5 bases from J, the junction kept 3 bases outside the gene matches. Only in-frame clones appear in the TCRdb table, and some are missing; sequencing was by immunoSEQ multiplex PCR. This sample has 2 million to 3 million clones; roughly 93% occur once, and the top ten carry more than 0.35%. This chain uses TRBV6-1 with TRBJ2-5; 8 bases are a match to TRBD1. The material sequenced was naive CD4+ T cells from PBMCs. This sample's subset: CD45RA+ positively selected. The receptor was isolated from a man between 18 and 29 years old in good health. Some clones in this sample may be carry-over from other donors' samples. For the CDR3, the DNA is TGTGCCAGCACCCGGGACAGGGAGACCCAGTACTTC. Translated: CASTRDRETQYF.